A few counts support the clone carrying this T cell receptor (beta chain). What it recognizes is unknown. TCRdb passed the 5' RACE reads through MiXCR, listing each CDR3 protein once. The data contain around 500,000 distinct CDR3 sequences, about 14% of them singletons. These data originate in a study of identical twins. Overall study results and limits: Models underestimated how often monozygotic twins shared out-of-frame TCR alpha. Alpha sequences that were out-of-frame and twin-shared showed an excess of low generation probability.

The same data also went into a second study, on yellow fever vaccine responses in identical twins. From that study: As reported, the vaccine T cell response of twins seemed partly convergent and partly personalized.

The specimen was CD4+ T cells sorted from blood. The TCR comes from a woman younger than 30 in good health.

The CDR3 protein is CASSPEGVDTQYF. The CDR3 bases are TGTGCCAGTAGTCCAGAGGGCGTCGATACGCAGTATTTT. The chain employs TRBV19 and TRBJ2-3; possible D gene TRBD2, 5 bases. Germline V gene data show CDR1 as LNHDA and CDR2 as SQIVND (reference sequence). V dropped 5 bases and J dropped 6 bases, with 12 bases sitting between them. CDR3 length: 13 residues.